The sequence of this T cell receptor beta chain was determined in a study of technical replicates of blood from several donors (dated 2017 in TCRdb). The V end gives up 3 bases and the J end 5 bases, leaving 7 bases in the junction not matched to a gene. Including cysteine and phenylalanine, the CDR3 has 14 amino acids. Of all the DNA, just the CDR3 is kept, 42 bases in frame from base 1. The germline V gene (reference sequence) specifies GTSNPN as CDR1 and SVGIG as CDR2. Library creation used the immunoSEQ multiplex PCR assay. TCRdb provides this immuneACCESS table in a form limited to in-frame rearrangements. Some clones are lacking; in checked studies, under half of them reflect an unresolved V gene, and why the rest are absent is not known. The table for this sample lists 90,000 to 100,000 clones; around 95% of them were counted only once. About 0.24% of the sample goes to the ten largest clones.

Points on this clone: Its antigen is still unknown. The record has no base qualities; no much larger clone is one base away.

Sequenced input: T cells isolated from PBMCs. The chain employs TRBV30 and TRBJ2-5; TRBD1 aligns with 9 central bases. This TCR came from a human donor in good health. The CDR3 region has the sequence CAWRPDRGGETQYF. In nucleotides, the sequence is TGTGCCTGGAGGCCGGACAGGGGTGGCGAGACCCAGTACTTC. Beyond the CDR3, the reference TRBV30 and TRBJ2-5 genes provide the residues; the full variable domain reads: SQTIHQWPATLVQPVGSPLSLECTVEGTSNPNLYWYRQAAGRGLQLLFYSVGIGQISSEVPQNLSASRPQDRQFILSSKKLLLSDSGFYLCAWRPDRGGETQYFGPGTRLLVL.